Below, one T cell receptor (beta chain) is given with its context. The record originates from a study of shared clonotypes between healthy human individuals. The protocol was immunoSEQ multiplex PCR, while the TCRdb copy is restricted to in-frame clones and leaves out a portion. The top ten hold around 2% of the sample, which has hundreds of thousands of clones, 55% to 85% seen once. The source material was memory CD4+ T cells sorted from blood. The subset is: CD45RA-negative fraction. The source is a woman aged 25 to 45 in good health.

The CDR3 DNA reads as TGTGCCAGCCAGCAATTAGTCGGGAGCTCCTACGAGCAGTACTTC. Translated: CASQQLVGSSYEQYF. V and J are TRBV7-2 and TRBJ2-7; TRBD2 might be the D (6 bases). V gave up 8 bases and J gave up 0 bases, with 17 bases separating them. CDR3 length: 15 residues. Germline assignment: CDR1 SGHTA and CDR2 FQGNSA.